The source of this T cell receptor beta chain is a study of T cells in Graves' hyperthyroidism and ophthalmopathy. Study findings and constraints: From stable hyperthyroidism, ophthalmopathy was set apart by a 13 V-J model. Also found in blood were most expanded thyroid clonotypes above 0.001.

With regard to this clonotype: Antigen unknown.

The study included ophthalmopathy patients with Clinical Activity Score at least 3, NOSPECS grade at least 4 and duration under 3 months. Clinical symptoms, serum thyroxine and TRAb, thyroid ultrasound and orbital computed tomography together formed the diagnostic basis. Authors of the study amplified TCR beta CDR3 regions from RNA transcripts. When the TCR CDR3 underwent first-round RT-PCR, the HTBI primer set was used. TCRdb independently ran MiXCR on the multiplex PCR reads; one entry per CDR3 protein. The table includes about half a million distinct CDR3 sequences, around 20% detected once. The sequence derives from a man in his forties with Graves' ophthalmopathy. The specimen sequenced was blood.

CDR3 coding DNA: TGTGCCATCTTGGGGAACTATGGCTACACCTTC. This codes for CAILGNYGYTF. The V and J genes are TRBV6-1 and TRBJ1-2; D is unclear. The germline V and J ends were trimmed by 10 bases and 2 bases, with 8 bases remaining between them. Looked up from germline, CDR1 is MNHNS and CDR2 is SASEGT. The CDR3 covers 11 residues.